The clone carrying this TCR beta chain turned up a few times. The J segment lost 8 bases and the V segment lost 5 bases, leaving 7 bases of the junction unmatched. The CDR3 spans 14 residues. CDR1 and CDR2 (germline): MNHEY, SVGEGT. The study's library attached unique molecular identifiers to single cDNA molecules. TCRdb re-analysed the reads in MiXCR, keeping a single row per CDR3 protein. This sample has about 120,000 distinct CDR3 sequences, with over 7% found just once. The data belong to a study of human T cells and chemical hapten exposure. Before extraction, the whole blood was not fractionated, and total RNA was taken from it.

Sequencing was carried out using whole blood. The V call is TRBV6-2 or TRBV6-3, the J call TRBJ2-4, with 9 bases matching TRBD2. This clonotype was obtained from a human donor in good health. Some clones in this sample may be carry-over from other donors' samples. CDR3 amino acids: CASSPGLAPDIQYF. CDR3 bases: TGTGCCAGCAGTCCCGGACTAGCGCCGGACATTCAGTACTTC.